These 17 T cell receptor beta chains came from one sample sequenced in a study of cytomegalovirus exposure and HLA in healthy donors. PCR employed 60 Vbeta and 13 Jbeta primers. Only in-frame clones appear in the TCRdb table, and some are missing; sequencing was by immunoSEQ multiplex PCR. This repertoire shows 200,000 to 250,000 clones, 76% found once; its top ten account for about 0.63%. The material sequenced was PBMCs. The receptors were gathered from a man aged 18 to 29 in good health and CMV-seronegative.

This sequence joins TRBV5-4 and TRBJ1-2; 10 nucleotides align to TRBD1. The CDR3 spans 15 residues. The germline V gene has CDR1 SGHNT and CDR2 YYREEE (reference sequence). V lost 4 bases, J lost 4 bases, and 7 bases stayed unmatched. CDR3 DNA: TGTGCCAGCAGCGCCGGGACAGGGGATCGCTATGGCTACACCTTC. Translation gives CASSAGTGDRYGYTF.

The J gene is TRBJ1-4, the V gene TRBV6-1, with TRBD1 identical over 10 bases. Per the germline V gene, CDR1 is MNHNS and CDR2 is SASEGT. J was trimmed by 5 bases and V by 6 bases; bases with no gene match: 6. The CDR3 consists of 15 residues. The CDR3 loop is CASRTGQGGNEKLFF. The CDR3 DNA reads TGTGCCAGCAGAACAGGACAGGGGGGAAATGAAAAACTGTTTTTT.

The chain couples TRBV2 to TRBJ2-7, with 8 bases lining up with TRBD1. The CDR3 contains 13 residues. Trimming at V came to 7 bases and at J to 5 bases, leaving 7 bases not matched to a gene. From germline, CDR1 is SNHLY and CDR2 FYNNEI. CDR3: CASNGQGVDEQYF. CDR3 in DNA: TGTGCCAGCAACGGACAGGGTGTCGACGAGCAGTACTTC. Looking up the rest from reference TRBV2 and TRBJ2-7 gives the full variable domain: EPEVTQTPSHQVTQMGQEVILRCVPISNHLYFYWYRQILGQKVEFLVSFYNNEISEKSEIFDDQFSVERPDGSNFTLKIRSTKLEDSAMYFCASNGQGVDEQYFGPGTRLTVT.

The V call is TRBV28, the J call TRBJ2-5, with D perhaps matching TRBD2 (5 bases). V gave up 7 bases and J gave up 4 bases, with 16 bases separating them. Germline-derived CDR1 and CDR2 are MDHEN and SYDVKM. This CDR3 is built from 14 residues. The CDR3 coding sequence is TGTGCCAGCATGGAGGCCGGCCGGGGAGAGACCCAGTACTTC. Translated: CASMEAGRGETQYF.

This clone was seen only a few times. The V gene is TRBV16, the J gene TRBJ1-5; 9 nucleotides align to TRBD1. Germline values: CDR1 KGHSY, CDR2 FQNENV. Germline trimming cut 4 bases from V and 5 bases from J; bases unmatched to any gene: 9. The CDR3 loop spans 16 amino acids. The CDR3 loop reads CASSPYGTGIDQPQHF. CDR3 sequence (DNA): TGTGCCAGCAGCCCATATGGGACAGGGATCGATCAGCCCCAGCATTTT.

The CDR3 DNA is TGCGCCAGCAGCCCACCCTCATCGGGAGGCTCCTACGAGCAGTACTTC. This encodes CASSPPSSGGSYEQYF. V is TRBV4-1 and J is TRBJ2-7, with 7 nucleotides matching TRBD2. V lost 4 bases to trimming and J lost 0 bases; unmatched junction nucleotides: 9. Germline V lookup: CDR1 MGHRA, CDR2 YSYEKL. This CDR3 region has 16 residues.

The chain recombines TRBV2 with TRBJ2-3; 14 bases agree with TRBD2. V was pared by 6 bases and J by 3 bases, with 8 bases of the junction left unmatched. CDR1 and CDR2 (germline): SNHLY, FYNNEI. CDR3 size: 17 residues. CDR3 nucleotide sequence: TGTGCCAGCAGGGCCGGGACTAGCGGGAGCGGAACAGATACGCAGTATTTT. It codes for CASRAGTSGSGTDTQYF.

J is TRBJ2-1 and V is TRBV2; TRBD2 is a possible D gene (5 bases). Trimming cost V 4 bases and J 10 bases, with 14 bases left between them. CDR3 size: 13 residues. Looked up from germline, CDR1 is SNHLY and CDR2 is FYNNEI. The CDR3 protein is CASSGRPSGEQFF. The CDR3 DNA reads TGTGCCAGCAGTGGACGGCCTTCGGGGGAGCAGTTCTTC.

To note about this clone: The same CDR3 arises from other DNA sequences in this sample as well. The chain is built from TRBV5-6 and TRBJ2-7, with 9 bases matching TRBD2. Unmatched junction bases numbered 12, after V lost 4 bases and J lost 4 bases. From germline, CDR1 is SGHDT and CDR2 YYEEEE. CDR3 length equals 16 residues. The CDR3 bases are TGTGCCAGCAGCGGACTGGCGGGAGGGCTCCCATACGAGCAGTACTTC. The encoded protein is CASSGLAGGLPYEQYF.

As regards this clone: In the same sample, other DNA sequences code for this CDR3. The chain combines TRBV5-1 with TRBJ2-5, with D unclear. Germline V gives CDR1 SGHRS, CDR2 YFSETQ. With 0 bases removed from V and 3 bases from J, the gap between germline ends came to 3 bases. The CDR3 consists of 12 residues. The DNA of the CDR3 is TGCGCCAGCAGCTTGGCCGAAGAGACCCAGTACTTC. This translates into CASSLAEETQYF. Complete variable domain (other parts from reference TRBV5-1 and TRBJ2-5): KAGVTQTPRYLIKTRGQQVTLSCSPISGHRSVSWYQQTPGQGLQFLFEYFSETQRNKGNFPGRFSGRQFSNSRSEMNVSTLELGDSALYLCASSLAEETQYFGPGTRLLVL.

V and J are TRBV10-3 and TRBJ2-5; TRBD1 is a possible D gene (6 bases). V was trimmed by 2 bases and J by 0 bases, leaving 7 bases between them. Germline V gene sequence: CDR1 ENHRY, CDR2 SYGVKD. This CDR3 is built from 14 residues. CDR3: CAISERGNQETQYF. In nucleotides, the CDR3 is TGTGCCATCAGTGAGAGGGGGAACCAAGAGACCCAGTACTTC.

This clone has just a few counts. V and J are TRBV2 and TRBJ1-2; 8 bases map to TRBD1. V lost 6 bases to trimming and J lost 4 bases; unmatched junction nucleotides: 10. The CDR3 extends over 15 amino acids. CDR1 and CDR2 from the germline V gene are SNHLY and FYNNEI. CDR3: CASRRDRSDPYGYTF. The CDR3 region has the DNA TGTGCCAGCAGGAGGGACAGGTCAGACCCCTATGGCTACACCTTC.

This chain connects TRBV28 to TRBJ1-2; possibly TRBD1 for D (6 bases). Per germline, CDR1 MDHEN and CDR2 SYDVKM. The CDR3 extends over 13 amino acids. Trimming stripped 8 bases from V and 7 bases from J, with 17 bases between. The CDR3 DNA reads TGTGCCAGCGGCGGGGAGGGGGTCTTTGGCTACACCTTC. Amino acid sequence: CASGGEGVFGYTF.

The chain links TRBV6-5 to TRBJ1-3; 8 bases align to TRBD1. The length of the CDR3 is 16 residues. CDR1 and CDR2 (germline): MNHEY, SVGAGI. V shed 2 bases, J shed 2 bases, and the junction held 5 bases outside the gene matches. The CDR3, as DNA: TGTGCCAGCAGTTACACCTTCAGGGGGCCTGGAAACACCATATATTTT. Protein: CASSYTFRGPGNTIYF.

This clone was observed a handful of times. This chain uses TRBV6-1 with TRBJ2-3; D is possibly TRBD2 (6 bases). The germline V gene encodes CDR1 MNHNS and CDR2 SASEGT. The V end was cut by 1 base, the J end by 7 bases, with 15 bases between. The CDR3 has 15 residues. The chain's CDR3 is CASSEELAHRYTQYF. Written as DNA, the CDR3 is TGTGCCAGCAGTGAAGAACTAGCACATAGGTATACGCAGTATTTT.

V and J are TRBV7-8 and TRBJ2-5; D remains ambiguous. This CDR3 spans 14 amino acids. V was clipped by 2 bases and J by 2 bases, with 9 bases between them. Germline V lookup: CDR1 SGHVS, CDR2 FQNEAQ. The DNA of the CDR3 is TGTGCCAGCAGCTTAAAAGACACGCAAGAGACCCAGTACTTC. Protein sequence: CASSLKDTQETQYF.

The rearrangement links TRBV7-3 to TRBJ1-1; weak D call: TRBD1 (6 bases). CDR1 and CDR2 from the germline V gene are SGHTA and FQGTGA. V lost 5 bases, J lost 8 bases, and 18 bases lay in between. This CDR3 region has 14 residues. As DNA, the CDR3 is TGTGCCAGCAGCCCACACGAGGGGGGGGTAGAAGCTTTCTTT. Encoded protein: CASSPHEGGVEAFF.